One sample yielded the 23 T cell receptor beta chains listed below, sequenced in a study of metastatic and nonmetastatic thyroid tumors. Among the patients, none had received any treatment before thyroid surgery. TCRdb recomputed clones from the PCR reads via MiXCR. The sample has tens of thousands of clones; roughly 12% are singletons. Material for sequencing was blood. These receptor sequences come from a female donor with papillary thyroid cancer or a benign thyroid nodule (not recorded which). Some clones in this sample may be carry-over from other donors' samples.

This clone was picked up many times. The chain recombines TRBV6-5 with TRBJ2-3; the match to TRBD2 covers 14 bases. Germline values: CDR1 MNHEY, CDR2 SVGAGI. J gave up 0 bases and V 2 bases, and 4 bases lay outside the gene matches. CDR3 length: 18 amino acids. For the CDR3, the DNA is TGTGCCAGCAGTTACGGGACTAGCGGGGGTTATAGCACAGATACGCAGTATTTT. It specifies CASSYGTSGGYSTDTQYF.

This clone was recorded many times. The chain recombines TRBV2 with TRBJ2-7, with D possibly TRBD1 on 6 matching bases. Germline V gives CDR1 SNHLY, CDR2 FYNNEI. Trimming pared 8 bases from V and 0 bases from J, leaving 17 bases between. This CDR3 comprises 15 residues. CDR3 coding DNA: TGTGCCAGCGCGGCACAGGGCCTACCCTCCTACGAGCAGTACTTC. Amino acids: CASAAQGLPSYEQYF.

This clone was counted many times. The rearrangement joins TRBV14 to TRBJ2-1, with D possibly being TRBD2 (6 bases). The ends were cut back, 4 bases at V and 12 bases at J, with 19 bases in the middle. CDR1 and CDR2 (germline): SGHDN, FVKESK. The CDR3 is 14 amino acids. Here the CDR3 reads CASSLLSQAGLQFF. The CDR3 DNA reads as TGTGCCAGCAGCCTTCTGAGTCAGGCGGGGTTGCAGTTCTTC.

This clone has ten or more counts. V and J are TRBV28 and TRBJ1-2, with D perhaps TRBD1 (6 bases). Germline CDR1 and CDR2: MDHEN and SYDVKM. V lost 6 bases, J lost 4 bases, and 15 bases lay in between. This CDR3 has 14 residues. CDR3 bases: TGTGCCAGCAGCGAGACCGGGACATCCTATGGCTACACCTTC. Translating it yields CASSETGTSYGYTF.

This clone was detected many times. This rearrangement joins TRBV4-1 to TRBJ2-3, with D perhaps TRBD2 (6 bases). Germline V lookup: CDR1 MGHRA, CDR2 YSYEKL. The V and J ends lost 6 bases and 6 bases respectively, with 25 bases between them. This CDR3 is 17 amino acids long. CDR3 in amino acids: CASSPLGGTFSPDTQYF. DNA for the CDR3: TGCGCCAGCAGTCCTCTGGGGGGTACCTTCTCACCGGATACGCAGTATTTT.

This clone was counted between two and nine times. This chain connects TRBV10-2 to TRBJ2-7; D might be TRBD2 (6 bases). Trimming removed 6 bases at V and 3 bases at J, with 12 bases between. The CDR3 consists of 13 residues. In germline, CDR1 is WSHSY, CDR2 SAAADI. The CDR3 DNA sequence: TGCGCCAGCAGATCCGGGACTGACTACGAGCAGTACTTC. It codes for CASRSGTDYEQYF.

There are many counts of this clone. The V and J genes are TRBV7-2 and TRBJ2-7; possible D gene TRBD2, 6 bases. The CDR3 runs to 12 residues. The ends were cut back, 5 bases at V and 7 bases at J, with 12 bases in the middle. In germline, CDR1 is SGHTA, CDR2 FQGNSA. The CDR3 bases are TGTGCCAGCAGCCCGGGACTTGGAGAGCAGTACTTC. The encoded protein is CASSPGLGEQYF.

This clone appeared once. At one boundary the junction diverges from the germline segment, which might be a read error. This rearrangement joins TRBV5-1 to TRBJ1-4; the D is unclear. CDR3 length: 15 amino acids. From germline, CDR1 is SGHRS and CDR2 YFSETQ. The CDR3 coding sequence is TGTGCCAGCAGCTTGTCCAGCGCAACTAATGAAAAACTGTTTTTT. It yields the protein CASSLSSATNEKLFF. Filled out from reference TRBV5-1 and TRBJ1-4, the complete variable domain reads KAGVTQTPRYLIKTRGQQVTLSCSPISGHRSVSWYQQTPGQGLQFLFEYFSETQRNKGNFPGRFSGRQFSNSRSEMNVSTLELGDSALYLCASSLSSATNEKLFFGSGTQLSVL.

This clone showed up many times. The chain has TRBV14 and TRBJ1-1, with D hard to call. The CDR3 has 15 amino acids. Germline lookup yields CDR1 SGHDN and CDR2 FVKESK. Trimming took 4 bases from V and 6 from J, leaving 18 bases between them. The CDR3 DNA sequence: TGTGCCAGCAGCCCGGTTTCTCCAAGGCAGGCTGAAGCTTTCTTT. This codes for CASSPVSPRQAEAFF.

This clone has a count of ten or more. The chain employs TRBV7-9 and TRBJ1-1, with no clear D. V was shortened by 3 bases and J by 0 bases, with 2 bases between the two germline ends. The germline CDR1 and CDR2 sequences are SEHNR and FQNEAQ (reference sequence). The CDR3 loop spans 12 amino acids. CDR3 nucleotide sequence: TGTGCCAGCAGCTTCATGAACACTGAAGCTTTCTTT. Translating it yields CASSFMNTEAFF. Using reference TRBV7-9 and TRBJ1-1 for the parts outside the CDR3, the full variable domain is DTGVSQNPRHKITKRGQNVTFRCDPISEHNRLYWYRQTLGQGPEFLTYFQNEAQLEKSRLLSDRFSAERPKGSFSTLEIQRTEQGDSAMYLCASSFMNTEAFFGQGTRLTVV.

In regard to this clone: This may stem from a read error, because a much larger clone lies one nucleotide away. The same CDR3 is also encoded by other DNA sequences in this sample. V is TRBV4-3 and J is TRBJ2-2; 8 nucleotides align to TRBD2. V shed 1 base and J 0 bases; nucleotides not matched to a gene: 7. Looked up from germline, CDR1 is LGHNA and CDR2 is YSLEER. The CDR3 loop spans 18 amino acids. CDR3 in amino acids: CASSQVIAGLSNTGELFF. In nucleotides, the CDR3 is TGCGCCAGCAGCCAAGTGATAGCGGGGTTATCGAACACCGGGGAGCTGTTTTTT.

This clone was recorded at least ten times. CDR3 loop: CASSSGRNEQFF. CDR3 sequence (DNA): TGTGCCAGCAGCTCGGGTAGGAATGAGCAGTTCTTC. The V and J genes are TRBV9 and TRBJ2-1; D not certain. V dropped 4 bases and J dropped 7 bases, with 9 bases sitting between them. Germline V gene data show CDR1 as SGDLS and CDR2 as YYNGEE. The CDR3 spans 12 residues. The entire variable domain, with the rest obtained from reference TRBV9 and TRBJ2-1, is as follows: DSGVTQTPKHLITATGQRVTLRCSPRSGDLSVYWYQQSLDQGLQFLIQYYNGEERAKGNILERFSAQQFPDLHSELNLSSLELGDSALYFCASSSGRNEQFFGPGTRLTVL.

This clone has at least ten counts. The sample contains more than one DNA sequence encoding this CDR3. As DNA, the CDR3 is TGTGCCAGCAGTTTGAACGGGAGTCCCCCTGAGGAGCAGTACTTC. It translates to CASSLNGSPPEEQYF. The chain is built from TRBV28 and TRBJ2-7, with D perhaps TRBD2 (6 bases). The CDR3 totals 15 residues. The germline CDR1 and CDR2 sequences are MDHEN and SYDVKM. V lost 3 bases and J lost 7, with 19 bases in between.

Many counts were recorded for this clone. The chain joins TRBV27 to TRBJ2-7; D perhaps matches TRBD2 (5 bases). V gave up 3 bases and J gave up 6 bases, with 9 bases separating them. Germline lookup yields CDR1 MNHEY and CDR2 SMNVEV (reference sequence). This CDR3 has 12 amino acids. The DNA of the CDR3 is TGTGCCAGCAGTTTTCTGGGGAGCGAGCAGTACTTC. Its translation is CASSFLGSEQYF.

Concerning this clone itself: A read error may explain this, as a much larger clone is one base away. The chain recombines TRBV11-1 with TRBJ2-1, with a possible D match to TRBD2 (6 bases). The CDR3 is made up of 15 amino acids. Looked up from germline, CDR1 is SGHAT and CDR2 is FQDESV (reference sequence). The CDR3 loop is CVSSQLPGLNNEQFF. CDR3 bases: TGTGTCAGCAGCCAGCTCCCGGGACTGAACAATGAGCAGTTCTTC. The whole variable domain, remainder taken from reference TRBV11-1 and TRBJ2-1, is EAEVAQSPRYKITEKSQAVAFWCDPISGHATLYWYRQILGQGPELLVQFQDESVVDDSQLPKDRFSAERLKGVDSTLKIQPAELGDSAMYLCVSSQLPGLNNEQFFGPGTRLTVL.

To note about this clone: An end of the junction does not agree with germline; a read error may underlie this. This chain's CDR3 is CANSPTGTGRYEQYF. CDR3 nucleotides: TGTGCCAACAGCCCGACCGGGACAGGGCGGTACGAGCAGTACTTC. V is TRBV11-3 and J is TRBJ2-7, with TRBD1 matching over 9 bases. Germline values: CDR1 SGHNT, CDR2 YENEEA. The length of the CDR3 is 15 residues. Looking up the rest from reference TRBV11-3 and TRBJ2-7 gives the full variable domain: EAGVVQSPRYKIIEKKQPVAFWCNPISGHNTLYWYLQNLGQGPELLIRYENEEAVDDSQLPKDRFSAERLKGVDSTLKIQPAELGDSAVYLCANSPTGTGRYEQYFGPGTRLTVT.

This clone was counted many times. The chain employs TRBV11-3 and TRBJ2-5; 7 bases map to TRBD2. The CDR3 is made up of 13 amino acids. The V gene's germline CDR1 is SGHNT and CDR2 YENEEA. With V trimmed by 5 bases and J by 5 bases, 5 bases remained unmatched. As DNA, the CDR3 is TGTGCCAGCAGCAGCGGGACGATGGAGACCCAGTACTTC. Residues: CASSSGTMETQYF. Complete variable domain (other parts from reference TRBV11-3 and TRBJ2-5): EAGVVQSPRYKIIEKKQPVAFWCNPISGHNTLYWYLQNLGQGPELLIRYENEEAVDDSQLPKDRFSAERLKGVDSTLKIQPAELGDSAVYLCASSSGTMETQYFGPGTRLLVL.

This clone was counted at least ten times. The chain recombines TRBV7-3 with TRBJ2-3, with D perhaps matching TRBD1 (5 bases). Germline V gene data show CDR1 as SGHTA and CDR2 as FQGTGA. V was clipped by 5 bases and J by 6 bases, with 9 bases between them. CDR3 length: 12 amino acids. CDR3 region: CASSPSGDTQYF. DNA of the CDR3: TGTGCCAGCAGCCCATCAGGGGATACGCAGTATTTT.

The sample holds many counts of this clone. This chain joins TRBV10-3 and TRBJ2-1; D ambiguous. The CDR3 consists of 13 residues. The ends were cut back, 2 bases at V and 4 bases at J, with 6 bases in the middle. Germline CDR1 and CDR2: ENHRY and SYGVKD. The CDR3 protein is CAISEGWYNEQFF. In nucleotides, the CDR3 is TGTGCCATCAGTGAGGGCTGGTACAATGAGCAGTTCTTC.

This chain uses TRBV6-1 with TRBJ2-7; TRBD1 might be the D (6 bases). In germline, CDR1 is MNHNS, CDR2 SASEGT. Trimming removed 1 base at V and 6 bases at J, with 10 bases between. CDR3 length: 13 residues. CDR3 DNA sequence: TGTGCCAGCAGTGAAGGGGCAGGGGTCGAGCAGTACTTC. Translating it yields CASSEGAGVEQYF.

This rearrangement joins TRBV24-1 to TRBJ2-1, with D possibly TRBD2 on 5 matching bases. The CDR3 consists of 15 residues. Deletions cut 4 bases from V and 9 bases from J, with 18 bases between. CDR1 and CDR2 (germline): KGHDR, SFDVKD. CDR3 DNA: TGTGCCACCAGTGAAACCGGGAAAGGGAGCGGTGAGCAGTTCTTC. This encodes CATSETGKGSGEQFF.

This clone occurred many times. The chain employs TRBV19 and TRBJ1-1, with D uncertain. The CDR3 is made up of 16 amino acids. Germline CDR1 reads LNHDA; CDR2 reads SQIVND (reference sequence). V lost 7 bases and J 0 bases, leaving 18 bases between the germline ends. DNA for the CDR3: TGTGCCAGTACCCACCTCGGCCGGCAGTTGAACACTGAAGCTTTCTTT. The encoded protein is CASTHLGRQLNTEAFF.

In its sample, this clone was seen many times. This sample includes further DNA sequences coding for the same CDR3. The rearrangement uses TRBV2 and TRBJ1-1; 8 bases map to TRBD1. CDR1 is SNHLY and CDR2 is FYNNEI in the germline V gene. The CDR3 contains 12 residues. V dropped 8 bases and J dropped 7; count of bases not matched to a gene: 6. The chain's CDR3 is CASRTGFVEAFF. The DNA of the CDR3 is TGTGCCAGCCGGACAGGGTTCGTTGAAGCTTTCTTT. The variable domain in full, with the rest retrieved from reference TRBV2 and TRBJ1-1, is EPEVTQTPSHQVTQMGQEVILRCVPISNHLYFYWYRQILGQKVEFLVSFYNNEISEKSEIFDDQFSVERPDGSNFTLKIRSTKLEDSAMYFCASRTGFVEAFFGQGTRLTVV.